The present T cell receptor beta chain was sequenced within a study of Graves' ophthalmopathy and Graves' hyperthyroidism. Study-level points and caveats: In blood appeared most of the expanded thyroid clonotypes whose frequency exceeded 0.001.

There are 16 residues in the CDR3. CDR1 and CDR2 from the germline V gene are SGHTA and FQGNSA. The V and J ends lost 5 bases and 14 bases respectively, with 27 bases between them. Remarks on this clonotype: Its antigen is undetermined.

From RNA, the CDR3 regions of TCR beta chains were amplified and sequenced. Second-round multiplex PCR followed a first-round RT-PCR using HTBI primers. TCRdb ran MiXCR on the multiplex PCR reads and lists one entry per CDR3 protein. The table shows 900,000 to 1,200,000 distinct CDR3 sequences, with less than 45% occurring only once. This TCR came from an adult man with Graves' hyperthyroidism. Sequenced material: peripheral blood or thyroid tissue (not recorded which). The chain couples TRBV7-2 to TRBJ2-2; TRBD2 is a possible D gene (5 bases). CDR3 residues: CASSTSSSPEDRGLFF. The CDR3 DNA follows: TGTGCCAGCAGCACTAGTTCCAGCCCGGAGGACCGAGGCCTGTTTTTT.